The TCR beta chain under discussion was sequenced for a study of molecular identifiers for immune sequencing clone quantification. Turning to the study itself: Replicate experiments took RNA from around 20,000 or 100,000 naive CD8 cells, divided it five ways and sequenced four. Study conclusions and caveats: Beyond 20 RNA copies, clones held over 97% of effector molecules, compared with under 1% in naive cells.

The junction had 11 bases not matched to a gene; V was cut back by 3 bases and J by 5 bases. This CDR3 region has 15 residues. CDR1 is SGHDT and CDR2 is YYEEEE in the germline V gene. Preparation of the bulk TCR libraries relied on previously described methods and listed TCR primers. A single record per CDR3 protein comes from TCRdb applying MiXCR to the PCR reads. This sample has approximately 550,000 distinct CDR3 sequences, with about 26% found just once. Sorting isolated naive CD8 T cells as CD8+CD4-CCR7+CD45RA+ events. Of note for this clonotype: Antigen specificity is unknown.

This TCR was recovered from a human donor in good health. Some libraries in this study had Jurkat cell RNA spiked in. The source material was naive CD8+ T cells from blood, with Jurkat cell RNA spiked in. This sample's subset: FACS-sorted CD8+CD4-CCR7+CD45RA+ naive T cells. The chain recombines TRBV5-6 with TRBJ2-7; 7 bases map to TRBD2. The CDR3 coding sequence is TGTGCCAGCAGCTCTTTTTTAGGGAGGGGCCACGAGCAGTACTTC. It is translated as CASSSFLGRGHEQYF.